The present entry profiles one TCR beta chain with its context. These data are taken from a study of cytomegalovirus exposure and HLA in healthy donors. CDR1 and CDR2 (germline): SGHVS, FNYEAQ. V shed 0 bases and J 7 bases; nucleotides not matched to a gene: 8. CDR3 length: 16 residues. Healthy donors of bone marrow made up the group. The PCR contained 60 Vbeta and 13 Jbeta primers. The method was immunoSEQ multiplex PCR; TCRdb's version includes in-frame clones alone and lacks a portion of them. The repertoire table contains under 200,000 clones. The rearrangement uses TRBV7-6 and TRBJ2-2; 7 positions agree with TRBD1. The sequence was obtained from a man younger than 40 in good health and CMV-seronegative. The specimen was PBMCs. CDR3 loop: CASSLAERGRSGELFF. The CDR3 nucleotides read TGTGCCAGCAGCTTAGCGGAAAGGGGGCGTAGCGGGGAGCTGTTTTTT.